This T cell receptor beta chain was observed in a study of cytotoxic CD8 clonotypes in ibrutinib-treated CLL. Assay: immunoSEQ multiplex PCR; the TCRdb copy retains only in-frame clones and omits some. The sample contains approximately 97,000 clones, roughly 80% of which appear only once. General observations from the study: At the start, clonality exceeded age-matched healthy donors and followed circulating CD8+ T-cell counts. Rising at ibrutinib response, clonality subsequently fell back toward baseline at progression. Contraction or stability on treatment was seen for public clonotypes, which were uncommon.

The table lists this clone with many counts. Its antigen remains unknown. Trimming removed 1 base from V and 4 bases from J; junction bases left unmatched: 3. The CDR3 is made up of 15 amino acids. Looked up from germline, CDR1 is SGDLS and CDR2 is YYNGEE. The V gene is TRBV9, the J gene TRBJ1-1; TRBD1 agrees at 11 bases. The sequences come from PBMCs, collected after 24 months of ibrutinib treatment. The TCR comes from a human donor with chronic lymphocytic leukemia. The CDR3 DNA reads TGTGCCAGCAGCGTATCCGGGACAGGGGGCACTGAAGCTTTCTTT. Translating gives CASSVSGTGGTEAFF.